This T cell receptor (beta chain) is from a study of blood T cell repertoires in COVID-19. As for the study in general: Researchers got acute and convalescent COVID-19 samples from the United States, Italy and Spain. Sample material is recorded as cDNA or gDNA derived from T cells, B-cell-depleted T cells, or PBMCs.

Trimming cost V 0 bases and J 3 bases, with 8 bases left between them. This CDR3 comprises 15 residues. The germline CDR1 and CDR2 sequences are MDHEN and SYDVKM. In the authors' methods: Reference gene primer amplification in the assay estimated nucleated cell counts. Generated by immunoSEQ multiplex PCR, the TCRdb table keeps only in-frame clones and is missing some. D and trimming were read from the DNA, whereas the V and J calls and clone size are those reported in that table. The sample shows 120,000 or so clones, over 75% of them seen only once. The chain combines TRBV28 with TRBJ1-4; D perhaps matches TRBD1 (6 bases). Sequenced input: peripheral blood. This TCR was recovered from a man aged 60 to 69 with acute or convalescent COVID-19. The CDR3 sequence: CASSLWQGSNEKLFF. In DNA form, the CDR3 reads TGTGCCAGCAGTTTATGGCAGGGGTCTAATGAAAAACTGTTTTTT.